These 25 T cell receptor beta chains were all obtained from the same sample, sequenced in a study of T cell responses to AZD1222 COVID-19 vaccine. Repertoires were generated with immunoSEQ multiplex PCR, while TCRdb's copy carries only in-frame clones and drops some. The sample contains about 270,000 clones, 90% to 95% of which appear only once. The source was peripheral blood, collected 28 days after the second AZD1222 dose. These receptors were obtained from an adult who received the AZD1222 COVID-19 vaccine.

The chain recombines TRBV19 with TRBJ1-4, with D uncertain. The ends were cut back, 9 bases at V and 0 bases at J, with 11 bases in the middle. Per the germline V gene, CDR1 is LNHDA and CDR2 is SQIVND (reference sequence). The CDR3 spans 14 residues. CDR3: CASAKGTTNEKLFF. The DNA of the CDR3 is TGTGCCAGCGCAAAAGGGACAACTAATGAAAAACTGTTTTTT.

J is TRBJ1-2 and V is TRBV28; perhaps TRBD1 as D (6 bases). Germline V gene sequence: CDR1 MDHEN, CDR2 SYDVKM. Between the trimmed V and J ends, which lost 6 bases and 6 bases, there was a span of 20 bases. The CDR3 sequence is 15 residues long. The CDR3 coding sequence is TGTGCCAGCAGACCGGCCCCGGGGGCGGCTGATGGCTACACCTTC. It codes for CASRPAPGAADGYTF.

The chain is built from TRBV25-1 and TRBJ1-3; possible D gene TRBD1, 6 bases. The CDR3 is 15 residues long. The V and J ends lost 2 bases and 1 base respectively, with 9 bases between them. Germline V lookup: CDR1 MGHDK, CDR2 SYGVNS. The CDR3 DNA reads TGTGCCAGCAGTGAACGACAGGCGTCTGGAAACACCATATATTTT. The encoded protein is CASSERQASGNTIYF.

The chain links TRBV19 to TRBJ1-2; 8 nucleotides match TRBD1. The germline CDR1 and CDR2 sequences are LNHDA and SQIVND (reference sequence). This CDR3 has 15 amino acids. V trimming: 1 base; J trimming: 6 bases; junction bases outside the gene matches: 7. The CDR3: CASSIVGQGRDGYTF. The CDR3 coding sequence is TGTGCCAGTAGTATAGTAGGACAGGGCAGAGATGGCTACACCTTC. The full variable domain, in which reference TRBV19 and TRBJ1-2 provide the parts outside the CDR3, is DGGITQSPKYLFRKEGQNVTLSCEQNLNHDAMYWYRQDPGQGLRLIYYSQIVNDFQKGDIAEGYSVSREKKESFPLTVTSAQKNPTAFYLCASSIVGQGRDGYTFGSGTRLTVV.

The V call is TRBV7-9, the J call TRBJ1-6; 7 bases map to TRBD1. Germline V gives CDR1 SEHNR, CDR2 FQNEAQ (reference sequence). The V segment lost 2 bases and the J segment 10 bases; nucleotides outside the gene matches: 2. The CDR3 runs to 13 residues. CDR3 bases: TGTGCCAGCAGCTTAACAGGGGACTCACCCCTCCACTTT. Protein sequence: CASSLTGDSPLHF.

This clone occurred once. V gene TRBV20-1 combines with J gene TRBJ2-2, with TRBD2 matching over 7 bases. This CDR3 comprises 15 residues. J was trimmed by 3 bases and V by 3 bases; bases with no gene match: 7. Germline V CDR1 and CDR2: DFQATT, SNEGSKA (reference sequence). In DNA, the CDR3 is TGCAGTGCTAGTGCCCGGGACTATTACACCGGGGAGCTGTTTTTT. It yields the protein CSASARDYYTGELFF.

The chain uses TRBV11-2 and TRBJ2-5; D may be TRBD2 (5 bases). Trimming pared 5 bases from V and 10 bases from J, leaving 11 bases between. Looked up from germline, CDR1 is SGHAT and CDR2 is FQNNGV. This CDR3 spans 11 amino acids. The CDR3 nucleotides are TGTGCCAGCAGCCTCGGGGTGGGCCAGTACTTC. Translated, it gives CASSLGVGQYF.

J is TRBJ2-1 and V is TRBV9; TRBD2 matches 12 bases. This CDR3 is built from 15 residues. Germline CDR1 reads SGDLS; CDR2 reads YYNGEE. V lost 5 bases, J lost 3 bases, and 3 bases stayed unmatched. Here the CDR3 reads CASSTTSGSYNEQFF. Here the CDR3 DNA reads TGTGCCAGCAGTACGACTAGCGGGAGCTACAATGAGCAGTTCTTC. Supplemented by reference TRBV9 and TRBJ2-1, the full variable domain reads DSGVTQTPKHLITATGQRVTLRCSPRSGDLSVYWYQQSLDQGLQFLIQYYNGEERAKGNILERFSAQQFPDLHSELNLSSLELGDSALYFCASSTTSGSYNEQFFGPGTRLTVL.

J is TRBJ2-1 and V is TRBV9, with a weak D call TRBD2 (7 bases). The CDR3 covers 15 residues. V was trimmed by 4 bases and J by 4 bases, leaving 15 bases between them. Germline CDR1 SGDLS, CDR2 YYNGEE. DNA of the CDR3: TGTGCCAGCAGCCCCCATAAGGGGGGGTACAATGAGCAGTTCTTC. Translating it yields CASSPHKGGYNEQFF.

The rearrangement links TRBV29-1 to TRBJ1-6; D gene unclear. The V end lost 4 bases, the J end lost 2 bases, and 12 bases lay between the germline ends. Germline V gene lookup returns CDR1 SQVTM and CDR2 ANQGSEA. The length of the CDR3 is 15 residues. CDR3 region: CSVVARAPYNSPLHF. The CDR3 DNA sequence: TGCAGCGTTGTCGCCCGTGCCCCCTATAATTCACCCCTCCACTTT.

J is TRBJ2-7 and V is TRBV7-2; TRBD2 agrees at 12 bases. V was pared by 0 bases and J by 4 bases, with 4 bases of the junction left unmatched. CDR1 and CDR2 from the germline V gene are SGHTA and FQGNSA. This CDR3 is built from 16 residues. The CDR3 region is CASSLAFTSGRYEQYF. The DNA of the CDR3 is TGTGCCAGCAGCTTAGCGTTTACTAGCGGGAGGTACGAGCAGTACTTC.

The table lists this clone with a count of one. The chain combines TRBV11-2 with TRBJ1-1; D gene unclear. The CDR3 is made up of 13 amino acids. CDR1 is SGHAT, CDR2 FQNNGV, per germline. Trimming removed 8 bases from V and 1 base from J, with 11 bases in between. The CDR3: CASSRPKNTEAFF. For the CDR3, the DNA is TGTGCCAGCTCTCGACCGAAGAACACTGAAGCTTTCTTT.

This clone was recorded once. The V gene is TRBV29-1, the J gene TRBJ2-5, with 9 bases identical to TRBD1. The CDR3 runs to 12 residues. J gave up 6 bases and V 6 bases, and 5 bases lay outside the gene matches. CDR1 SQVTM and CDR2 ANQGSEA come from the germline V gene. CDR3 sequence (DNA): TGCAGCGTCGGACAGGGGCGGCAGACCCAGTACTTC. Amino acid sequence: CSVGQGRQTQYF. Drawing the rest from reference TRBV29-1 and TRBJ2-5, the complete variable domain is SAVISQKPSRDICQRGTSLTIQCQVDSQVTMMFWYRQQPGQSLTLIATANQGSEATYESGFVIDKFPISRPNLTFSTLTVSNMSPEDSSIYLCSVGQGRQTQYFGPGTRLLVL.

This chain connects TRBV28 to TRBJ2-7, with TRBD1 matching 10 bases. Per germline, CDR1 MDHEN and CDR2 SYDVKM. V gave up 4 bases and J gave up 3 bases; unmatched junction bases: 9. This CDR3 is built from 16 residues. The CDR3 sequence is CASSSTDRGNRYEQYF. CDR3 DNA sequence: TGTGCCAGCAGTTCGACGGACAGGGGGAATCGCTACGAGCAGTACTTC. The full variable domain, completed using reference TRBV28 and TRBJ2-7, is DVKVTQSSRYLVKRTGEKVFLECVQDMDHENMFWYRQDPGLGLRLIYFSYDVKMKEKGDIPEGYSVSREKKERFSLILESASTNQTSMYLCASSSTDRGNRYEQYFGPGTRLTVT.

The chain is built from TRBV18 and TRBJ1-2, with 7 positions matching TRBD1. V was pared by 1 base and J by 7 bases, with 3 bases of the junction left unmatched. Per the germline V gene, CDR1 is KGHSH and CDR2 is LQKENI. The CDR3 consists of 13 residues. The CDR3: CASSPQGATGYTF. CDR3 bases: TGTGCCAGCTCACCACAGGGGGCAACTGGCTACACCTTC.

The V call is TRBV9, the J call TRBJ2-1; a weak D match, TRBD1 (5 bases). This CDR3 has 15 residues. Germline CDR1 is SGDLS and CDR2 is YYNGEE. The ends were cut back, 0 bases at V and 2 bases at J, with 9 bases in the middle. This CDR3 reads CASSVVDSPYNEQFF. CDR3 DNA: TGTGCCAGCAGCGTAGTTGACAGTCCCTACAATGAGCAGTTCTTC.

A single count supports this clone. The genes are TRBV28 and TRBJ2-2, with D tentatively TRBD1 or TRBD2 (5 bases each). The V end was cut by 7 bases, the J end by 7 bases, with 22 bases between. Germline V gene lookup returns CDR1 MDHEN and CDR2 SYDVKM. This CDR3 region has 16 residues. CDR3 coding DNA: TGTGCCAGCACTCGGCGGCCGGGACGGATCATCGGGGAGCTGTTTTTT. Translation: CASTRRPGRIIGELFF. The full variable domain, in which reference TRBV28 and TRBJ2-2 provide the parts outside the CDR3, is DVKVTQSSRYLVKRTGEKVFLECVQDMDHENMFWYRQDPGLGLRLIYFSYDVKMKEKGDIPEGYSVSREKKERFSLILESASTNQTSMYLCASTRRPGRIIGELFFGEGSRLTVL.

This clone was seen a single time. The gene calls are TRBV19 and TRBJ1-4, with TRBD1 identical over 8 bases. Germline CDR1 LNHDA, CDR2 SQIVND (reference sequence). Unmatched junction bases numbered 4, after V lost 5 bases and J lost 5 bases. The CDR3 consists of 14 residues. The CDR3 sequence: CASSRQGTNEKLFF. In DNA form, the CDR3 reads TGTGCCAGTAGTCGACAGGGGACCAATGAAAAACTGTTTTTT.

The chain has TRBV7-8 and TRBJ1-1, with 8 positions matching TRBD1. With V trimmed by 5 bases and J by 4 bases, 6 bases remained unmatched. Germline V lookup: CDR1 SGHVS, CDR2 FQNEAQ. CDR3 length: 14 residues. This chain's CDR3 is CASSPQGAATEAFF. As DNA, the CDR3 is TGTGCCAGCAGCCCCCAGGGGGCAGCCACTGAAGCTTTCTTT.

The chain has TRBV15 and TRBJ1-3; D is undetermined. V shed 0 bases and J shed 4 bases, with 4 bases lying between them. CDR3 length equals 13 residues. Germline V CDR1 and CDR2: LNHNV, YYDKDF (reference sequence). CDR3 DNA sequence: TGTGCCACCAGCAGAGACGGAGGAAACACCATATATTTT. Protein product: CATSRDGGNTIYF.

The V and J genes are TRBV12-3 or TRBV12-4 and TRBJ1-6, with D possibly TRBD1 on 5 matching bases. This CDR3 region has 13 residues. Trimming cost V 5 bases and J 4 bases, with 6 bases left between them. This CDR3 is CASSRGYNSPLHF. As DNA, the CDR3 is TGTGCCAGCAGTCGGGGGTATAATTCACCCCTCCACTTT.

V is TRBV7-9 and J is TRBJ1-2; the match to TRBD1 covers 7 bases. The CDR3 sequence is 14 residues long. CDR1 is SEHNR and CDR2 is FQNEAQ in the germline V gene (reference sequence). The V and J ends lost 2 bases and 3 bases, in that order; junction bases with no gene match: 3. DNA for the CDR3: TGTGCCAGCAGCTTATCGGGGACAGACTATGGCTACACCTTC. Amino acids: CASSLSGTDYGYTF. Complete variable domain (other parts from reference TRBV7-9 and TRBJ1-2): DTGVSQNPRHKITKRGQNVTFRCDPISEHNRLYWYRQTLGQGPEFLTYFQNEAQLEKSRLLSDRFSAERPKGSFSTLEIQRTEQGDSAMYLCASSLSGTDYGYTFGSGTRLTVV.

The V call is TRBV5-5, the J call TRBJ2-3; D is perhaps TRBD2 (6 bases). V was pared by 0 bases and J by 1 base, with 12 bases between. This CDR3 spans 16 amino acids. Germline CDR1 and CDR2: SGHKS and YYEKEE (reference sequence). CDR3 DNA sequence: TGTGCCAGCAGCTTGGAAGGTAGCGGAGGCACAGATACGCAGTATTTT. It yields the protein CASSLEGSGGTDTQYF.

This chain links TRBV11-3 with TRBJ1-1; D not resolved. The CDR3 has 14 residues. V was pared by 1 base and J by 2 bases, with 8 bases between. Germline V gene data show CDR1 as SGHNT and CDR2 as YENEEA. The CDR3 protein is CASSLGGSNTEAFF. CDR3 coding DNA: TGTGCCAGCAGCTTAGGTGGTTCCAACACTGAAGCTTTCTTT.

The CDR3 DNA reads as TGTGCCAGCACCCCCTTGGGGGGAGGGTCGTATGGCTACACCTTC. The encoded protein is CASTPLGGGSYGYTF. The gene calls are TRBV2 and TRBJ1-2; tentative D call: TRBD1 (5 bases). V was trimmed by 7 bases and J by 5 bases, leaving 20 bases between them. The germline CDR1 and CDR2 sequences are SNHLY and FYNNEI. The CDR3 sequence is 15 residues long.